The clone carrying this T cell receptor beta chain was counted a few times. Antigen unknown. With V trimmed by 0 bases and J by 4 bases, 4 bases remained unmatched. The CDR3 sequence is 15 residues long. The germline V gene has CDR1 SGHRS and CDR2 YFSETQ. The sample belongs to a study of cytomegalovirus exposure and HLA in healthy donors. For the study at large: Among roughly 190 million T cells, an earlier analysis found 95 million to 140 million unique TCR beta sequences.

Primers: 60 Vbeta forward and 13 Jbeta reverse. Assay: immunoSEQ multiplex PCR; the TCRdb copy retains only in-frame clones and omits some. The sample shows 120,000 or so clones, approximately 80% of them seen only once. Everyone who donated was a healthy bone marrow donor. Study results and limitations: Later analysis placed DRB1 highest and HLA-C lowest in TCR association rates, which differed by HLA locus.

This clonotype originated in a human donor in good health. The gene calls are TRBV5-1 and TRBJ2-1; 7 bases align to TRBD1. Sequenced: PBMCs. The CDR3 nucleotides are TGCGCCAGCAGCTTGGCAGGGACAGTGTACAATGAGCAGTTCTTC. Amino acid sequence: CASSLAGTVYNEQFF.